This T cell receptor beta chain originates from a study of human T cells and chemical hapten exposure. Indicated time point: pre-sensitization, week 0. Sample treatment: therapeutic diphenylcyclopropenone sensitization with weekly scalp DPC. Extraction yielded total RNA from whole blood (unfractionated). Non-pregnant alopecia patients aged 18 to 70, suitable for DPC therapy. This clonotype was observed a few times. Germline CDR1 MDHEN, CDR2 SYDVKM. Deletions cut 5 bases from V and 10 bases from J, with 6 bases between. The CDR3 has 10 residues. The library tagged individual cDNA molecules with unique molecular identifiers. TCRdb used MiXCR to reprocess the RACE reads, holding one entry per CDR3 protein. The data contain roughly 38,000 distinct CDR3 sequences, around 12% of them seen just once; the ten biggest clones take up more than 1.5%.

This receptor was taken from a woman aged 40 to 49 with alopecia areata. Some clones in this sample may be carry-over from other donors' samples. This rearrangement joins TRBV28 to TRBJ2-1; D is unclear. The source was whole blood, collected in connection with sensitization to the hapten diphenylcyclopropenone (DPC). The CDR3 protein is CASSRWEQFF. In DNA, the CDR3 is TGTGCCAGCAGTCGTTGGGAGCAGTTCTTC.